This T cell receptor (beta chain) was sequenced for a study of blood T cell repertoires in COVID-19. The wider study: T cells, B-cell-depleted T cells, or PBMCs supplied cDNA or gDNA.

The CDR3 is 15 residues long. Trimming cost V 6 bases and J 5 bases, with 17 bases left between them. Germline V gives CDR1 LGHNT, CDR2 FRNRAP. Data came from immunoSEQ multiplex PCR; TCRdb stores just in-frame clones and leaves some out. The sample lists roughly 220,000 clones; more than 75% were seen once. This clonotype originated in a man in his sixties with acute or convalescent COVID-19. The rearrangement joins TRBV12-5 to TRBJ1-5, with a tentative D call TRBD1 (5 bases). The source material was peripheral blood. The CDR3 region is CASGGGQLKDQPQHF. The CDR3 bases are TGTGCTAGTGGGGGGGGTCAGTTGAAGGATCAGCCCCAGCATTTT.